The 6 T cell receptor beta chains below were found in one sample sequenced in a study of technical replicates of blood from a handful of donors. The protocol was immunoSEQ multiplex PCR, while the TCRdb copy is restricted to in-frame clones and leaves out a portion. Of about 15,000 clones in the sample, approximately 80% are singletons; the top ten hold 12%. The sequencing sample was made of PBMCs. The receptor source for this set is a human donor in good health.

This chain links TRBV5-8 with TRBJ2-2; 7 bases align to TRBD1. Germline V gene lookup returns CDR1 SGHTS and CDR2 YDEGEE. This CDR3 region has 13 residues. V shed 5 bases and J 2 bases; nucleotides not matched to a gene: 0. DNA for the CDR3: TGTGCCAGCAGAGGGGGCAACACCGGGGAGCTGTTTTTT. Translation gives CASRGGNTGELFF.

The J gene is TRBJ2-7, the V gene TRBV28, with a possible D match to TRBD1 (5 bases). Trimming took off 5 bases at V and 2 bases at J, with 10 bases between the two ends. The CDR3 length is 13 residues. CDR1 and CDR2 (germline): MDHEN, SYDVKM. In DNA form, the CDR3 reads TGTGCCAGCAGTGGGGCCTTTACCTACGAGCAGTACTTC. Translation: CASSGAFTYEQYF.

The chain recombines TRBV11-1 with TRBJ2-5; 8 bases match TRBD1. The CDR3 is made up of 19 amino acids. Unmatched junction bases numbered 16, after V lost 3 bases and J lost 1 base. The germline gives CDR1 SGHAT, CDR2 FQDESV (reference sequence). CDR3 DNA: TGTGCCAGCAGCTTGGCCCGCAGGGACAGGCCAAGGGCCCAAGAGACCCAGTACTTC. Its translation: CASSLARRDRPRAQETQYF.

The rearrangement uses TRBV28 and TRBJ1-1, with D possibly TRBD1 on 5 matching bases. Germline assignment: CDR1 MDHEN and CDR2 SYDVKM. Trimming shortened V by 4 bases and J by 6 bases, and 15 bases separated the two germline ends. The CDR3 is made up of 14 amino acids. The CDR3, as DNA: TGTGCCAGCAGTTGGGGCGTGGGGCTCTCTGAAGCTTTCTTT. Amino acid sequence: CASSWGVGLSEAFF.

The V gene is TRBV10-2, the J gene TRBJ2-3, with TRBD2 matching 11 bases. In germline, CDR1 is WSHSY, CDR2 SAAADI. The CDR3 loop spans 17 amino acids. The junction had 6 bases not matched to a gene; V was cut back by 2 bases and J by 2 bases. The CDR3 region has the DNA TGCGCCAGCAGTGAGAGGCTAGCGGGAGGACTCACAGATACGCAGTATTTT. This translates into CASSERLAGGLTDTQYF.

This clone was observed a handful of times. V is TRBV7-9 and J is TRBJ1-5, with D unresolved. This CDR3 has 12 amino acids. Germline V CDR1 and CDR2: SEHNR, FQNEAQ (reference sequence). V was cut by 2 bases and J by 3 bases, with 2 bases left in between. The CDR3 here is CASSLHNQPQHF. CDR3 nucleotide sequence: TGTGCCAGCAGCTTACACAATCAGCCCCAGCATTTT.